A single sample is the source of the 29 T cell receptor beta chains below, sequenced in a study of T cell repertoires in cytomegalovirus infection. TCRdb used MiXCR to reprocess the reads, holding one entry per CDR3 protein. This table has approximately 150,000 distinct CDR3 sequences, less than 25% appearing once. No antigen is known for these receptors. The sequences come from CD8+ T cells from cultured PBMCs, collected from culture after CMV antigen stimulation. These receptors originate from a human donor in good health (CMV status not recorded). Some clones in this sample may be carry-over from other donors' samples.

In this sample, this clonotype turned up a few times. The J gene is TRBJ2-1, the V gene TRBV11-2; the D gene is possibly TRBD2 (6 bases). CDR3 length: 16 residues. In germline, CDR1 is SGHAT, CDR2 FQNNGV. The V gene lost 5 bases and the J gene lost 5 bases, with 19 bases spanning the gap. In DNA form, the CDR3 reads TGTGCCAGCAGCCCCCCGGGACTTAGGTACCACAATGAGCAGTTCTTC. As protein: CASSPPGLRYHNEQFF.

A few counts support this clonotype. This sequence joins TRBV7-2 and TRBJ2-1; TRBD2 agrees at 16 bases. This CDR3 has 14 amino acids. CDR1 and CDR2 from the germline V gene are SGHTA and FQGNSA. Losses at the gene ends were 4 bases for V and 15 bases for J; bases not matched to a gene: 6. The CDR3 here is CASSSGTSGGALFF. The CDR3 region has the DNA TGTGCCAGCAGCTCCGGGACTAGCGGGGGGGCCCTGTTCTTC. Combining the CDR3 with reference TRBV7-2 and TRBJ2-1 gives the whole variable domain GAGVSQSPSNKVTEKGKDVELRCDPISGHTALYWYRQSLGQGLEFLIYFQGNSAPDKSGLPSDRFSAERTGGSVSTLTIQRTQQEDSAVYLCASSSGTSGGALFFGPGTRLTVL.

The rearrangement joins TRBV7-6 to TRBJ1-4; no definite D call. V was cut by 1 base and J by 4 bases, with 13 bases left in between. This CDR3 comprises 16 residues. Germline assignment: CDR1 SGHVS and CDR2 FNYEAQ. The CDR3 is CASSLVSGVGNEKLFF. The DNA for the CDR3 is TGTGCCAGCAGCTTAGTATCCGGAGTCGGTAATGAAAAACTGTTTTTT.

This clonotype was seen more than once but under ten times. This chain connects TRBV7-2 to TRBJ2-5; D is perhaps TRBD2 (6 bases). Germline CDR1 and CDR2: SGHTA and FQGNSA. The CDR3 has 17 amino acids. V was shortened by 5 bases and J by 1 base, with 20 bases between the two germline ends. The CDR3 is CASSPEGALAIQETQYF. CDR3 sequence (DNA): TGTGCCAGCAGCCCTGAGGGTGCCCTAGCGATCCAAGAGACCCAGTACTTC.

This clonotype has more than one count but fewer than ten. J is TRBJ2-2 and V is TRBV12-3 or TRBV12-4; the match to TRBD1 covers 9 bases. Losses at the gene ends were 7 bases for V and 5 bases for J; bases not matched to a gene: 11. The CDR3 has 16 residues. The CDR3, as DNA: TGTGCCAGCACCCTCCGGGACAGGGTTAGGACCGGGGAGCTGTTTTTT. It translates to CASTLRDRVRTGELFF.

The sample holds a few counts of this clonotype. V gene TRBV6-5 combines with J gene TRBJ1-3; 7 nucleotides match TRBD1. CDR3 length equals 15 residues. Germline V CDR1 and CDR2: MNHEY, SVGAGI. The V segment lost 2 bases and the J segment 4 bases; nucleotides outside the gene matches: 5. CDR3 amino acids: CASSYQTGPGNTIYF. As DNA, the CDR3 is TGTGCCAGCAGTTACCAGACAGGGCCGGGAAACACCATATATTTT.

The chain has TRBV7-3 and TRBJ2-1, with D maybe TRBD2 (5 bases). This CDR3 contains 14 residues. From germline, CDR1 is SGHTA and CDR2 FQGTGA. Trimming pared 5 bases from V and 7 bases from J, leaving 15 bases between. CDR3 coding DNA: TGTGCCAGCAGCCGGGGTTTGGGATTGAATGAGCAGTTCTTC. Translating it yields CASSRGLGLNEQFF.

The J gene is TRBJ2-2, the V gene TRBV6-5; no reliable D call. This CDR3 has 12 residues. The germline V gene encodes CDR1 MNHEY and CDR2 SVGAGI. With 5 bases removed from V and 6 bases from J, the gap between germline ends came to 7 bases. CDR3 sequence: CASSTPAGELFF. The CDR3 DNA follows: TGTGCCAGCAGTACTCCCGCCGGGGAGCTGTTTTTT.

The gene calls are TRBV7-6 and TRBJ1-1, with D unclear. V lost 5 bases and J lost 1, with 11 bases in between. In germline, CDR1 is SGHVS, CDR2 FNYEAQ. CDR3 size: 14 residues. The CDR3 here is CASSPRSGNTEAFF. As DNA, the CDR3 is TGTGCCAGCAGCCCCCGTTCGGGGAACACTGAAGCTTTCTTT.

This clonotype was detected ten times or more. This chain connects TRBV2 to TRBJ1-2; 10 positions match TRBD1. The germline gives CDR1 SNHLY, CDR2 FYNNEI. The ends lost 5 bases at V and 3 bases at J; junction bases unmatched: 6. The CDR3 extends over 15 amino acids. The CDR3 is CASSPRDRGYYGYTF. CDR3 sequence (DNA): TGTGCCAGCAGTCCTCGGGACAGGGGATACTATGGCTACACCTTC.

This CDR3 is CASSSRLAYEQYF. In DNA, the CDR3 is TGTGCCAGCAGTTCAAGACTGGCCTACGAGCAGTACTTC. J is TRBJ2-7 and V is TRBV6-5; D is undetermined. Deletions cut 4 bases from V and 2 bases from J, with 9 bases between. The CDR3 extends over 13 amino acids. Germline values: CDR1 MNHEY, CDR2 SVGAGI.

The chain uses TRBV29-1 and TRBJ2-7, with TRBD2 matching over 10 bases. In germline, CDR1 is SQVTM, CDR2 ANQGSEA. The CDR3 has 14 residues. After removal of 2 bases from V and 5 bases from J, the junction contained 6 bases not matched to a gene. In nucleotides, the CDR3 is TGCAGCGTTGAAACCGGGACTAGCGTGGACGAGCAGTACTTC. Translating it yields CSVETGTSVDEQYF.

The CDR3 is CASSVTTSGGRNEQFF. In nucleotides, the CDR3 is TGTGCCAGCAGCGTCACCACTAGCGGGGGGCGCAATGAGCAGTTCTTC. The chain is built from TRBV7-9 and TRBJ2-1; 12 positions match TRBD2. J lost 6 bases, V lost 5 bases, and 8 bases had no gene match. The CDR3 is 16 amino acids. Germline assignment: CDR1 SEHNR and CDR2 FQNEAQ (reference sequence).

The chain recombines TRBV6-2 or TRBV6-3 with TRBJ1-1; 8 positions agree with TRBD1. CDR1 MNHEY and CDR2 SVGEGT come from the germline V gene. CDR3 length equals 16 residues. V lost 2 bases, J lost 4 bases, and 9 bases stayed unmatched. As DNA, the CDR3 is TGTGCCAGCAGTTACCCGGACAGGGCTTGGGGCACTGAAGCTTTCTTT. Its protein is CASSYPDRAWGTEAFF.

This clonotype was recorded a few times. The chain employs TRBV6-6 and TRBJ1-5, with 8 bases fitting TRBD1. The CDR3 is made up of 21 amino acids. The V gene's germline CDR1 is MNHNY and CDR2 SVGAGI (reference sequence). V shed 3 bases and J 1 base; nucleotides not matched to a gene: 20. The CDR3 DNA reads TGTGCCAGCAGTTATCCCCCCGCTATCCGGGACAGGACAACAAGCAATCAGCCCCAGCATTTT. As protein: CASSYPPAIRDRTTSNQPQHF.

This sequence joins TRBV20-1 and TRBJ2-7; D remains unclear. The CDR3 has 14 amino acids. V lost 0 bases and J lost 2, with 11 bases in between. Germline V gene sequence: CDR1 DFQATT, CDR2 SNEGSKA (reference sequence). The CDR3 loop reads CSARDPRAPYEQYF. The CDR3 region has the DNA TGCAGTGCTAGAGATCCCCGTGCACCCTACGAGCAGTACTTC.

The chain couples TRBV7-2 to TRBJ2-5, with D perhaps matching TRBD1 or TRBD2 (5 bases each). Germline CDR1 is SGHTA and CDR2 is FQGNSA. The CDR3 is made up of 14 amino acids. Deletions cut 5 bases from V and 5 bases from J, with 15 bases between. This CDR3 reads CASSPEGRDETQYF. CDR3 bases: TGTGCCAGCAGCCCCGAGGGCAGGGATGAGACCCAGTACTTC.

This sequence joins TRBV29-1 and TRBJ1-2; D might be TRBD1 (5 bases). This CDR3 has 11 residues. The germline V gene encodes CDR1 SQVTM and CDR2 ANQGSEA. Trimming cost V 6 bases and J 6 bases, with 11 bases left between them. For the CDR3, the DNA is TGCAGCGTCGAAAGCAGGGATGGCTACACCTTC. This encodes CSVESRDGYTF. Together with reference TRBV29-1 and TRBJ1-2, the CDR3 gives the full variable domain: SAVISQKPSRDICQRGTSLTIQCQVDSQVTMMFWYRQQPGQSLTLIATANQGSEATYESGFVIDKFPISRPNLTFSTLTVSNMSPEDSSIYLCSVESRDGYTFGSGTRLTVV.

This chain joins TRBV9 and TRBJ1-1; TRBD1 matches 11 bases. CDR3 size: 16 residues. Germline CDR1 and CDR2: SGDLS and YYNGEE. With V trimmed by 3 bases and J by 5 bases, 9 bases remained unmatched. The DNA for the CDR3 is TGTGCCAGCAGCGCCGAACCGGGACAGGGGGGAACTGAAGCTTTCTTT. Protein product: CASSAEPGQGGTEAFF.

This sequence joins TRBV20-1 and TRBJ2-7; D gene ambiguous. This CDR3 region has 14 residues. The germline V and J ends were trimmed by 0 bases and 0 bases, with 9 bases remaining between them. Germline CDR1 DFQATT, CDR2 SNEGSKA (reference sequence). Here the CDR3 reads CSARDARSSYEQYF. Written as DNA, the CDR3 is TGCAGTGCTAGAGATGCCAGGAGCTCCTACGAGCAGTACTTC.

This clonotype has a count of ten or more. The chain has TRBV7-2 and TRBJ2-3, with 12 bases matching TRBD2. Trimming cost V 3 bases and J 5 bases; bases outside gene matches: 9. The CDR3 sequence is 17 residues long. CDR1 and CDR2 (germline): SGHTA, FQGNSA. CDR3 in amino acids: CASSFLTSGGRQDTQYF. The CDR3 DNA is TGTGCCAGCAGCTTCTTGACTAGCGGGGGACGGCAAGATACGCAGTATTTT.

This clonotype was seen once. This chain links TRBV12-3 or TRBV12-4 with TRBJ1-4; D is possibly TRBD1 (5 bases). The CDR3 is 17 amino acids. Trimming cost V 0 bases and J 0 bases, with 11 bases left between them. In nucleotides, the CDR3 is TGTGCCAGCAGTTTAGCGTCAGGGCTTGCAACTAATGAAAAACTGTTTTTT. It encodes CASSLASGLATNEKLFF.

The V call is TRBV4-1, the J call TRBJ1-2; a weak D match, TRBD1 (6 bases). The CDR3 is 17 residues long. Between the trimmed V and J ends, which lost 0 bases and 7 bases, there was a span of 21 bases. The V gene's germline CDR1 is MGHRA and CDR2 YSYEKL. The CDR3 region has the DNA TGCGCCAGCAGCCAAGACTCGGGGGCGCAGGTGGCGTTTGGCTACACCTTC. This sequence encodes CASSQDSGAQVAFGYTF.

This clonotype was seen a few times. The chain couples TRBV6-2 or TRBV6-3 to TRBJ2-1, with TRBD2 matching 9 bases. The CDR3 length is 19 residues. The V gene end was trimmed by 6 bases and the J gene end by 1 base; junction bases not matched to a gene: 16. CDR1 is MNHEY and CDR2 is SVGEGT in the germline V gene. The CDR3 region has the DNA TGTGCCAGCAGCCAGATTCCGGGTAGCGGGGGCCCTTCCTACAATGAGCAGTTCTTC. Its translation: CASSQIPGSGGPSYNEQFF.

V usage is TRBV28 and J usage is TRBJ2-3, with D possibly matching TRBD1 (5 bases). The germline V gene encodes CDR1 MDHEN and CDR2 SYDVKM. The V gene lost 4 bases and the J gene lost 2 bases, with 13 bases spanning the gap. The CDR3 is made up of 15 amino acids. This chain's CDR3 is CASSSYDRITDTQYF. As DNA, the CDR3 is TGTGCCAGCAGTTCGTACGACAGAATCACAGATACGCAGTATTTT.

This clonotype was seen a few times. The chain uses TRBV7-6 and TRBJ2-2; tentatively, D is TRBD1 or TRBD2 (7 bases each). V dropped 3 bases and J dropped 6 bases, with 11 bases sitting between them. Looked up from germline, CDR1 is SGHVS and CDR2 is FNYEAQ. The CDR3 has 14 amino acids. CDR3: CASSFGRGPGELFF. The CDR3 DNA sequence: TGTGCCAGCAGCTTTGGGAGGGGGCCCGGGGAGCTGTTTTTT.

Only a few counts were recorded for this clonotype. The V gene is TRBV5-6, the J gene TRBJ2-7, with TRBD1 as a possible D gene (5 bases). The germline gives CDR1 SGHDT, CDR2 YYEEEE. The ends were cut back, 3 bases at V and 4 bases at J, with 20 bases in the middle. This CDR3 has 16 residues. This CDR3 is CASSWGMGPKFYEQYF. CDR3 bases: TGTGCCAGCAGCTGGGGAATGGGGCCCAAGTTTTACGAGCAGTACTTC.

This clonotype showed up just a few times. The gene calls are TRBV28 and TRBJ2-2; D is undetermined. The germline V gene encodes CDR1 MDHEN and CDR2 SYDVKM. The V and J ends lost 3 bases and 0 bases respectively, with 2 bases between them. The CDR3 spans 13 residues. CDR3 nucleotides: TGTGCCAGCAGTTTTGCGAACACCGGGGAGCTGTTTTTT. Protein product: CASSFANTGELFF.

The chain employs TRBV12-3 or TRBV12-4 and TRBJ1-6, with D perhaps TRBD1 (6 bases). The CDR3 is 15 amino acids. Trimming cost V 6 bases and J 0 bases, with 9 bases left between them. CDR3 loop: CASRADSSYNSPLHF. CDR3 in DNA: TGTGCCAGCAGGGCGGACAGCTCCTATAATTCACCCCTCCACTTT.